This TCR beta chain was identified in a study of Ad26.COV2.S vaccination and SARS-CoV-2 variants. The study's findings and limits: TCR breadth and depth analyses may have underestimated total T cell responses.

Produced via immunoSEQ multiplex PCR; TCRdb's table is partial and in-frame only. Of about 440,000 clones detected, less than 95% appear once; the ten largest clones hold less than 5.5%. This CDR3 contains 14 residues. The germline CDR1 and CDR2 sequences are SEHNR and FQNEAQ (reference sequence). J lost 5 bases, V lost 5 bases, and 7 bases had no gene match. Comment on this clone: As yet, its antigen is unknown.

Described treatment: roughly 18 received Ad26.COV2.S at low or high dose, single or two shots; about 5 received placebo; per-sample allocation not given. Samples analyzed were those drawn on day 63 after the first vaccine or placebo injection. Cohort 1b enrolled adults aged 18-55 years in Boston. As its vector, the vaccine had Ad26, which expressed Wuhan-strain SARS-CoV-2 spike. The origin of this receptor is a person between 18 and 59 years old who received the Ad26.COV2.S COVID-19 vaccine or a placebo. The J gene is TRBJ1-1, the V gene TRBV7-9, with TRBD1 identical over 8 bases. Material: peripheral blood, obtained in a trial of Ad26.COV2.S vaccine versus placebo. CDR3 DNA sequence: TGTGCCAGCAGCCCTGACAGGGGTTTTACTGAAGCTTTCTTT. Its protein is CASSPDRGFTEAFF.